A single count supports the clone carrying this T cell receptor (beta chain). The antigen remains unidentified. This CDR3 has 15 residues. Germline V CDR1 and CDR2: SGHVS, FQNEAQ. V lost 5 bases and J lost 4; bases outside the gene matches: 7. The sort gate was single viable CD3+CD4+CD8-CD45RO+ cells for memory CD4+ T cells. Data came from immunoSEQ multiplex PCR; TCRdb stores just in-frame clones and leaves some out. The sample has tens of thousands of clones; 75% to 85% are singletons. These data are taken from a study of memory CD4+ T cells and cytomegalovirus serostatus. Study at large: Donors were healthy Belgian adults, 10 or so CMV seropositive and some 24 seronegative.

General observations from the study: Median bootstrapped AUC for CMV status was approximately 0.96 originally, less than 0.93 US-trained. Of 150 to 200 reported CMV TCRbeta sequences, under 70 were found in memory CD4+ repertoires.

The V and J genes are TRBV7-8 and TRBJ2-5, with 10 positions matching TRBD1. What was sequenced was memory CD4+ T cells from blood. The source of this sequence is an adult in good health and CMV-seronegative. The CDR3 spells CASSPPTGGAETQYF. The CDR3 coding sequence is TGTGCCAGCAGCCCACCGACAGGGGGCGCAGAGACCCAGTACTTC.